Below, 23 T cell receptor beta chains from the same sample are listed, as sequenced in a study of blood T cell repertoires in COVID-19. Sequencing was performed with immunoSEQ multiplex PCR; in TCRdb, only in-frame clones are kept and a portion is missing. Of 70,000 to 90,000 clones in the sample, over 65% were seen once. The sample comprised peripheral blood. These receptors all stem from a human donor in a cohort sampled during active COVID-19.

The V call is TRBV7-6, the J call TRBJ2-7, with 10 bases that match TRBD1. The V gene's germline CDR1 is SGHVS and CDR2 FNYEAQ. The CDR3 runs to 13 residues. Losses at the gene ends were 3 bases for V and 6 bases for J; bases not matched to a gene: 2. The CDR3 DNA follows: TGTGCCAGCAGCTTGGGACAGGGGACCGAGCAGTACTTC. Its protein product is CASSLGQGTEQYF.

The table lists this clone with a few counts. The rearrangement joins TRBV3-1 (or the pseudogene TRBV3-2) to TRBJ2-1, with 11 bases identical to TRBD2. The CDR3 is 15 amino acids. Germline CDR1 is LGHDT and CDR2 is YNNKEL (reference sequence). V gave up 4 bases and J gave up 6 bases; unmatched junction bases: 5. DNA of the CDR3: TGTGCCAGCAGCCTCCTTCTAGCGGGAGGCAATGAGCAGTTCTTC. As protein: CASSLLLAGGNEQFF.

The gene calls are TRBV27 and TRBJ2-3, with unresolved D. Trimming pared 5 bases from V and 6 bases from J, leaving 18 bases between. The CDR3 is 15 residues long. Per germline, CDR1 MNHEY and CDR2 SMNVEV (reference sequence). CDR3 nucleotide sequence: TGTGCCAGCAGTCCTTCGTACCAAAACGCGGATACGCAGTATTTT. Protein product: CASSPSYQNADTQYF.

DNA for the CDR3: TGTGCCAGTAGTTCCCCATCCGGGACAGGGGCGGGCACCGGGGAGCTGTTTTTT. This encodes CASSSPSGTGAGTGELFF. The chain recombines TRBV19 with TRBJ2-2, with 10 bases that match TRBD1. Germline V gene lookup returns CDR1 LNHDA and CDR2 SQIVND (reference sequence). J was trimmed by 4 bases and V by 5 bases; bases with no gene match: 13. CDR3 length: 18 residues.

V is TRBV3-1 (or the pseudogene TRBV3-2) and J is TRBJ1-2; tentatively, D is TRBD1 (6 bases). Germline V CDR1 and CDR2: LGHDT, YNNKEL (reference sequence). The CDR3 runs to 14 residues. The V end was cut by 0 bases, the J end by 8 bases, with 13 bases between. The CDR3: CASSQDRRGWGYTF. The CDR3 DNA follows: TGTGCCAGCAGCCAAGATCGCAGGGGCTGGGGCTACACCTTC.

The CDR3 spells CAISESGQEIIYEQYF. As DNA, the CDR3 is TGTGCCATCAGTGAGTCGGGACAGGAGATAATCTACGAGCAGTACTTC. The chain combines TRBV10-3 with TRBJ2-7, with 8 bases matching TRBD1. The CDR3 contains 16 residues. Germline lookup yields CDR1 ENHRY and CDR2 SYGVKD. Trimming at V came to 0 bases and at J to 3 bases, leaving 7 bases not matched to a gene.

The V call is TRBV18, the J call TRBJ2-1, with D unclear. Germline V gene sequence: CDR1 KGHSH, CDR2 LQKENI. Trimming removed 2 bases at V and 7 bases at J, with 12 bases between. This CDR3 is built from 14 residues. CDR3 nucleotides: TGTGCCAGCTCACCATTACATGAGGCGAATGAGCAGTTCTTC. Its translation is CASSPLHEANEQFF.

The chain couples TRBV2 to TRBJ1-1; a possible D gene is TRBD1 (5 bases). This CDR3 region has 16 residues. Germline V gives CDR1 SNHLY, CDR2 FYNNEI. Trimming cost V 7 bases and J 0 bases, with 18 bases left between them. CDR3 sequence (DNA): TGTGCCAGCAATGGACAATCAAGAAGGATGAACACTGAAGCTTTCTTT. As protein: CASNGQSRRMNTEAFF.

The V gene is TRBV18, the J gene TRBJ2-5, with D uncertain. The CDR3 loop spans 15 amino acids. Germline loops: CDR1 KGHSH, CDR2 LQKENI. The V end was cut by 3 bases, the J end by 2 bases, with 13 bases between. The CDR3 nucleotides read TGTGCCAGCTCACCTCGAGCTTACCTACAAGAGACCCAGTACTTC. Amino acid sequence: CASSPRAYLQETQYF.

The chain uses TRBV6-4 and TRBJ2-1, with 15 bases fitting TRBD2. Germline CDR1 reads MRHNA; CDR2 reads SNTAGT. The CDR3 length is 16 residues. V trimming: 4 bases; J trimming: 7 bases; junction bases outside the gene matches: 5. CDR3 sequence: CASSAQGLAGGNEQFF. Written as DNA, the CDR3 is TGTGCCAGCAGTGCGCAGGGACTAGCGGGGGGAAATGAGCAGTTCTTC.

The genes are TRBV5-4 and TRBJ2-1; TRBD2 matches at 13 bases. From germline, CDR1 is SGHNT and CDR2 YYREEE (reference sequence). V shed 4 bases, J shed 2 bases, and the junction held 3 bases outside the gene matches. The length of the CDR3 is 16 residues. CDR3 coding DNA: TGTGCCAGCAGCCCCGGACTAGCGGGAGCCTACAATGAGCAGTTCTTC. It translates to CASSPGLAGAYNEQFF.

This clone was seen a single time. The chain recombines TRBV19 with TRBJ2-3; 8 bases line up with TRBD1. Germline CDR1 LNHDA, CDR2 SQIVND (reference sequence). V lost 5 bases to trimming and J lost 5 bases; unmatched junction nucleotides: 9. The length of the CDR3 is 15 residues. CDR3 in DNA: TGTGCCAGTAGTCGTAGCGGACAGGGCAAAGATACGCAGTATTTT. It specifies CASSRSGQGKDTQYF.

The chain has TRBV7-2 and TRBJ2-5; 7 nucleotides align to TRBD2. CDR1 and CDR2 from the germline V gene are SGHTA and FQGNSA. J lost 2 bases, V lost 0 bases, and 12 bases had no gene match. This CDR3 comprises 18 residues. CDR3 DNA sequence: TGTGCCAGCAGCTTAGCGCGGCGGGCTAGCGGCCTTCAAGAGACCCAGTACTTC. Translated: CASSLARRASGLQETQYF.

The chain joins TRBV7-2 to TRBJ1-1; 9 nucleotides agree with TRBD1. The CDR3 has 16 residues. V shed 5 bases and J 7 bases; nucleotides not matched to a gene: 14. Germline CDR1 and CDR2: SGHTA and FQGNSA. In DNA form, the CDR3 reads TGTGCCAGCAGCGAAGTTTGGCCGGGACAGGGATTTGAAGCTTTCTTT. This translates into CASSEVWPGQGFEAFF.

This clone has only one observation. The chain is built from TRBV5-1 and TRBJ1-1; no firm D call. The CDR3 spans 14 residues. The germline V gene encodes CDR1 SGHRS and CDR2 YFSETQ. Trimming pared 3 bases from V and 2 bases from J, leaving 11 bases between. The CDR3 nucleotides are TGCGCCAGCAGCTCGGAGAAGCCCAACACTGAAGCTTTCTTT. As protein: CASSSEKPNTEAFF.

This chain uses TRBV19 with TRBJ2-7, with D maybe TRBD1 (5 bases). With 1 base removed from V and 2 bases from J, the gap between germline ends came to 9 bases. The CDR3 runs 14 residues. The germline V gene encodes CDR1 LNHDA and CDR2 SQIVND (reference sequence). The CDR3 DNA follows: TGTGCCAGTAGTATAGCACAGGATACCTACGAGCAGTACTTC. This codes for CASSIAQDTYEQYF.

The gene calls are TRBV27 and TRBJ2-7; 14 nucleotides agree with TRBD2. CDR3 length: 15 amino acids. The V gene end was trimmed by 7 bases and the J gene end by 1 base; junction bases not matched to a gene: 3. CDR1 and CDR2 (germline): MNHEY, SMNVEV (reference sequence). The CDR3 DNA reads as TGTGCCAGCAAAGGGACTAGCGGGAGATCCTACGAGCAGTACTTC. Protein sequence: CASKGTSGRSYEQYF.

The rearrangement joins TRBV5-1 to TRBJ2-2, with D possibly matching TRBD1 (6 bases). This CDR3 is built from 14 residues. Trimming stripped 0 bases from V and 4 bases from J, with 7 bases between. The germline V gene encodes CDR1 SGHRS and CDR2 YFSETQ. CDR3: CASSLGTATGELFF. CDR3 sequence (DNA): TGCGCCAGCAGCTTGGGGACAGCCACCGGGGAGCTGTTTTTT.

The V call is TRBV10-3, the J call TRBJ2-7; D might be TRBD2 (7 bases). V gave up 6 bases and J gave up 1 base, with 10 bases separating them. CDR1 is ENHRY, CDR2 SYGVKD, per germline. The length of the CDR3 is 13 residues. The CDR3 reads CAISGGLSYEQYF. CDR3 in DNA: TGTGCCATCAGCGGGGGGCTGTCCTACGAGCAGTACTTC.

This chain links TRBV4-3 with TRBJ1-1; the D gene is possibly TRBD1 (6 bases). CDR1 and CDR2 from the germline V gene are LGHNA and YSLEER. This CDR3 is 19 amino acids long. V lost 1 base, J lost 4 bases, and 25 bases lay in between. CDR3 in DNA: TGCGCCAGCAGCCAAGTAAGGGGGAGGGGTTCCGGTACGCTCACTGAAGCTTTCTTT. Its protein product is CASSQVRGRGSGTLTEAFF.

The chain couples TRBV3-1 (or the pseudogene TRBV3-2) to TRBJ1-1; D gene uncertain. CDR1 LGHDT and CDR2 YNNKEL come from the germline V gene (reference sequence). The CDR3 has 17 residues. V lost 2 bases and J lost 6, with 22 bases in between. CDR3 region: CASSQPYRTNKGSEAFF. The CDR3, as DNA: TGTGCCAGCAGCCAACCCTACCGGACTAACAAGGGTTCTGAAGCTTTCTTT.

The chain joins TRBV7-9 to TRBJ2-5; 8 bases fit TRBD2. This CDR3 has 15 amino acids. J was trimmed by 5 bases and V by 6 bases; bases with no gene match: 11. Germline V lookup: CDR1 SEHNR, CDR2 FQNEAQ (reference sequence). This chain's CDR3 is CASSSNTGGSETQYF. CDR3 DNA sequence: TGTGCCAGCAGTTCTAATACGGGAGGGAGTGAGACCCAGTACTTC.

There are a few counts of this clone. The J gene is TRBJ2-7, the V gene TRBV28; the match to TRBD1 covers 7 bases. The V gene's germline CDR1 is MDHEN and CDR2 SYDVKM. The CDR3 is 17 amino acids. V was pared by 6 bases and J by 6 bases, with 20 bases of the junction left unmatched. In DNA, the CDR3 is TGTGCCAGCAGCCCTTTCGACCTAGGGGGCCGACTTGGCGAGCAGTACTTC. Its protein product is CASSPFDLGGRLGEQYF.